Sequencing of this T cell receptor beta chain was carried out in a study of yellow fever vaccine responses in identical twins (dated by TCRdb to the late 2010s). Looking at the study overall: The study precisely tracked vaccine-responding T cell clones in identical twins. What the work shows at the level of the full study, not this receptor alone: The authors reported that the T cell response to vaccination in identical twins appeared partly convergent and partly personalized.

For this clonotype: Its antigen has not been determined. Nothing much larger sits one base from this clone, and base qualities are not available.

The CDR3 numbers 12 residues from cysteine through phenylalanine. CDR3 DNA is the only sequence kept; it has 36 bases, read in frame from the first base. CDR1 and CDR2 were assigned from the germline V gene as SGHNT and YENEEA. The germline ends are 9 bases apart after V is trimmed by 1 base and J by 10 bases. To prepare the library, RT-PCR was applied. The instrument given in TCRdb is Illumina HiSeq 2500. TCRdb ran its own pipeline on the public reads, namely fastp trimming at Q25 and MiXCR clone calling, and kept in-frame beta chains. CDR3 protein duplicates are merged, each entry listing the most common genes and DNA. The sample yields roughly 6,900 distinct CDR3 sequences; around 84% were counted once. 3% to 4% of the sample goes to the ten largest clones.

Sequences were derived from T cells from blood (PBMCs), unsorted or a sorted subset (not recorded which), sampled before or after yellow fever vaccination (not recorded which). This sequence originates from a woman younger than 35 who received the yellow fever vaccine. Donor details come from another sample of the same person, matched by shared clones. The receptor chain draws on TRBV11-3 and TRBJ2-3, with a tentative D gene TRBD2 over 6 matching bases. The sequenced DNA: TGTGCCAGCAGCTTAGGGGGGGATGCGCAGTATTTT. This is translated as CASSLGGDAQYF.